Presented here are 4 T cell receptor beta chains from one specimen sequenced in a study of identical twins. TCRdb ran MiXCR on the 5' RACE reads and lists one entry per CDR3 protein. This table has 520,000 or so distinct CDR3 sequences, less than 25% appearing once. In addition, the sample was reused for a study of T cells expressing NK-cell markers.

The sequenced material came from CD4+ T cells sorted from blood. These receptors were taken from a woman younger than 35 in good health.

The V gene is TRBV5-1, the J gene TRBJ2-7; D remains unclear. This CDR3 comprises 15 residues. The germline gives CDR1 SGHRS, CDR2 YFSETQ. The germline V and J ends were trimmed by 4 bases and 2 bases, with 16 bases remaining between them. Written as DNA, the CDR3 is TGCGCCAGCAGCCCGTCATCGGGCAGTACCTACGAGCAGTACTTC. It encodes CASSPSSGSTYEQYF.

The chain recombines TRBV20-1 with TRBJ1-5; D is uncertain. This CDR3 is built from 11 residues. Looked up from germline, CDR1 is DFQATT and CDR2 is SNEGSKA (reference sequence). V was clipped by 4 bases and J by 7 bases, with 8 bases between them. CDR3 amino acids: CSATLGQPQHF. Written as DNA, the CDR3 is TGCAGTGCTACCTTGGGGCAGCCCCAGCATTTT.

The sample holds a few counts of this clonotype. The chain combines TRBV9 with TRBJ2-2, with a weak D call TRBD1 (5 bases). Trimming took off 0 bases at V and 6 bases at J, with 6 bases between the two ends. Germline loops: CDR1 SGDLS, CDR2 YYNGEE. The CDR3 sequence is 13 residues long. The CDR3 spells CASSVARAGELFF. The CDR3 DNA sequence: TGTGCCAGCAGCGTAGCCAGGGCCGGGGAGCTGTTTTTT.

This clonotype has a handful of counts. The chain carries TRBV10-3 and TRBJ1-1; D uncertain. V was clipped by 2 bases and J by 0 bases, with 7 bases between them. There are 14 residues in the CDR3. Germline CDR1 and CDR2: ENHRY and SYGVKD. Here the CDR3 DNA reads TGTGCCATCAGTGAGCTACTACTGAACACTGAAGCTTTCTTT. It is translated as CAISELLLNTEAFF.